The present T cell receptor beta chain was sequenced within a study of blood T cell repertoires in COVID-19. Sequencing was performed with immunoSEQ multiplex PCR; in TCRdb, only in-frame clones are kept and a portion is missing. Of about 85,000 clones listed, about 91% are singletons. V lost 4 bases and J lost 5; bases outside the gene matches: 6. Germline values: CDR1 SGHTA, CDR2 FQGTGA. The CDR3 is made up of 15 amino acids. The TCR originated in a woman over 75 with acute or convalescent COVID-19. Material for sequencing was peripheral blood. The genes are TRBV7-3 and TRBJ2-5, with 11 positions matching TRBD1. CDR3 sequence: CASSSGTGGPETQYF. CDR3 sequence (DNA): TGTGCCAGCAGCTCCGGGACAGGGGGTCCGGAGACCCAGTACTTC.